The T cell receptor (beta chain) described here comes from a study of cytomegalovirus exposure and HLA in healthy donors. General observations from the study: Most TCR sequences proved rare, with some public TCRs found in many donors. Further analysis was carried out later, and it showed several of the most significant clusters appearing linked to common viral pathogens. Earlier analysis found most TCR beta V segments productive about 90% or about 30% of the time. A few CMV-associated chains were confirmed in vitro to be specific for CMV antigens.

With 1 base removed from V and 9 bases from J, the gap between germline ends came to 13 bases. CDR1 and CDR2 (germline): LGHNA, YSLEER. The CDR3 extends over 14 amino acids. The PCR had 60 Vbeta and 13 Jbeta primers. Libraries were prepared by immunoSEQ multiplex PCR; TCRdb keeps only in-frame clonotypes and omits some of them. The data hold about 150,000 clones, with roughly 72% observed a single time. This clone was counted only a few times. Its antigen is unknown. V is TRBV4-3 and J is TRBJ1-5, with unresolved D. This TCR was recovered from a man aged 35 to 55 in good health and CMV-seronegative. Sequencing was carried out using PBMCs. The CDR3 sequence: CASSQGRAPGPQHF. The CDR3 DNA sequence: TGCGCCAGCAGCCAAGGGCGGGCCCCGGGGCCCCAGCATTTT.